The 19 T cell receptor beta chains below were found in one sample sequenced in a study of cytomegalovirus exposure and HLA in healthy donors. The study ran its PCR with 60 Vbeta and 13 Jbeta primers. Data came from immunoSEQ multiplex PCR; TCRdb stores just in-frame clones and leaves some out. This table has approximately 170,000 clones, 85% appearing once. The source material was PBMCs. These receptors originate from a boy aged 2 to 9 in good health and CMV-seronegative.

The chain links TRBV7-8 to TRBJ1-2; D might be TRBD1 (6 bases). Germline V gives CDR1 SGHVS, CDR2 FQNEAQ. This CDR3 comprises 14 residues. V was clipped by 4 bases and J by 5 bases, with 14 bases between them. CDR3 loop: CASSSLTGTYGYTF. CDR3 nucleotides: TGTGCCAGCAGCTCGCTTACAGGGACGTATGGCTACACCTTC.

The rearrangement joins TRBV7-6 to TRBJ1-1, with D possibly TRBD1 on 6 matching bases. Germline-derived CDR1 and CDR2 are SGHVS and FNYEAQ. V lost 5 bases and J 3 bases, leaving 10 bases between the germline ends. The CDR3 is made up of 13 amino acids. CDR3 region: CASSGYRDTEAFF. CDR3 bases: TGTGCCAGCAGCGGTTACAGGGACACTGAAGCTTTCTTT.

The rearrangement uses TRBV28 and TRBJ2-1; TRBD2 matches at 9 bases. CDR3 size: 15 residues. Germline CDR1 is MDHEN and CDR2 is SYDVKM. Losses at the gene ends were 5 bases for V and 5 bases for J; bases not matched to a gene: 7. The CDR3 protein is CASSPAGGPNNEQFF. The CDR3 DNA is TGTGCCAGCAGTCCCGCGGGAGGGCCGAACAATGAGCAGTTCTTC.

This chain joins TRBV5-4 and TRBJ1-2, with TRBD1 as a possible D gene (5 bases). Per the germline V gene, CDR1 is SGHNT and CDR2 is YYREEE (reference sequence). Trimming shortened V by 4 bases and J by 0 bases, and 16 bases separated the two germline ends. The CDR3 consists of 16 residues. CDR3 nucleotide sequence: TGTGCCAGCAGCATCGGTGGGGGGTCTTCTAACTATGGCTACACCTTC. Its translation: CASSIGGGSSNYGYTF.

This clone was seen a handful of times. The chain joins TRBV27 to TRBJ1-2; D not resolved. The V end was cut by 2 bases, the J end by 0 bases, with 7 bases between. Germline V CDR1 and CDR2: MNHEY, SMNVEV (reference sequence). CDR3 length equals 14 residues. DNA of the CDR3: TGTGCCAGCAGTTTAACGGGGACTAACTATGGCTACACCTTC. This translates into CASSLTGTNYGYTF.

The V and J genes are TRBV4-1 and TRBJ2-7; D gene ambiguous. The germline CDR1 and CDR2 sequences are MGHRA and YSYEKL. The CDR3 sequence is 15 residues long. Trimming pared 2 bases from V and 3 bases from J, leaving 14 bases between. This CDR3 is CASSQLPGFDYEQYV. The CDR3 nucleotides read TGCGCCAGCAGCCAACTGCCGGGCTTTGACTACGAGCAGTACGTC.

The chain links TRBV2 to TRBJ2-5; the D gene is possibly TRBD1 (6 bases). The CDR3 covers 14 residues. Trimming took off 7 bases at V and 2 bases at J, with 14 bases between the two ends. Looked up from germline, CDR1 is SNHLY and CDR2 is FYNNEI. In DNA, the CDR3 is TGTGCCAGCACCGCCAGGGGTGGGCAAGAGACCCAGTACTTC. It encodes CASTARGGQETQYF. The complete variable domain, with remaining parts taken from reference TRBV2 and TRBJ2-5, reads EPEVTQTPSHQVTQMGQEVILRCVPISNHLYFYWYRQILGQKVEFLVSFYNNEISEKSEIFDDQFSVERPDGSNFTLKIRSTKLEDSAMYFCASTARGGQETQYFGPGTRLLVL.

This CDR3 reads CSVVDRAEQYV. The CDR3 DNA reads as TGCAGCGTTGTCGACAGGGCCGAGCAGTACGTC. The rearrangement links TRBV29-1 to TRBJ2-7; 7 nucleotides align to TRBD1. The CDR3 runs to 11 residues. Looked up from germline, CDR1 is SQVTM and CDR2 is ANQGSEA. J lost 6 bases, V lost 4 bases, and 3 bases had no gene match.

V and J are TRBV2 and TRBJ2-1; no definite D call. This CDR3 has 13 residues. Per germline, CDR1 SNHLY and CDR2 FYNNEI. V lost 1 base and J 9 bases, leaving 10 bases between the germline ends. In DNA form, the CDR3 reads TGTGCCAGCAGTGAAGGTTCCCCCTTTGAGCAGTTCTTC. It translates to CASSEGSPFEQFF.

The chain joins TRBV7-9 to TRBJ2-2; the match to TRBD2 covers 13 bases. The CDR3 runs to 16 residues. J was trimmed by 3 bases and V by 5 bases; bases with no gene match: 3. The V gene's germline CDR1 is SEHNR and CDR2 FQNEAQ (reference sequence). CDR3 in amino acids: CASSPGLAGDTGELFF. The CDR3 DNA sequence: TGTGCCAGCAGCCCAGGACTAGCGGGGGACACCGGGGAGCTGTTTTTT.

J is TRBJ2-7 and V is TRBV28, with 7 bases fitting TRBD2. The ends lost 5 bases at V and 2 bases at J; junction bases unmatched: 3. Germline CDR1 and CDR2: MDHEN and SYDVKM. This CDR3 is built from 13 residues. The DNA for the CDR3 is TGTGCCAGCAGTACAGGACTAGCCTACGAGCAGTACGTC. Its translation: CASSTGLAYEQYV.

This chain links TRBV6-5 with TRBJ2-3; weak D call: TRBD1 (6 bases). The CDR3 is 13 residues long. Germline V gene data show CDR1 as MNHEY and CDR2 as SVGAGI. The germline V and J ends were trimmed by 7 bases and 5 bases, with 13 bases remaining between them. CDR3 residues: CASTRTGRDTQYF. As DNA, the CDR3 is TGTGCCAGCACCAGAACAGGGAGAGATACGCAGTATTTT.

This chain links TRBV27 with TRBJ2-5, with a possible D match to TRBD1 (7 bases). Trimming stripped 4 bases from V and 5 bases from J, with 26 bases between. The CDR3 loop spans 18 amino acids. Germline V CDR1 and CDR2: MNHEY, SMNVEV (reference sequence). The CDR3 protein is CASSSYTAGGGPRETQYF. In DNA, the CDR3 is TGTGCCAGCAGTTCCTACACGGCAGGAGGGGGCCCCCGGGAGACCCAGTACTTC.

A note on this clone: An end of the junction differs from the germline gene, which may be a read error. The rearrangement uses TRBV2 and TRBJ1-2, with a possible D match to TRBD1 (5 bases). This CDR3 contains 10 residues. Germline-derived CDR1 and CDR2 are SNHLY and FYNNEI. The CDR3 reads CATRDYGYTF. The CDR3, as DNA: TGTGCCACCCGGGACTACGGCTACACCTTC.

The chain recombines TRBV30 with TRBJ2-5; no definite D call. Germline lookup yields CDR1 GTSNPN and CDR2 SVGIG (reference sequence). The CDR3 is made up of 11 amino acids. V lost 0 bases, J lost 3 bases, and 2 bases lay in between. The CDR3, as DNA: TGTGCCTGGAGTGTTAAAGAGACCCAGTACTTC. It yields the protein CAWSVKETQYF. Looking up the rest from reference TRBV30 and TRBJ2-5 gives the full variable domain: SQTIHQWPATLVQPVGSPLSLECTVEGTSNPNLYWYRQAAGRGLQLLFYSVGIGQISSEVPQNLSASRPQDRQFILSSKKLLLSDSGFYLCAWSVKETQYFGPGTRLLVL.

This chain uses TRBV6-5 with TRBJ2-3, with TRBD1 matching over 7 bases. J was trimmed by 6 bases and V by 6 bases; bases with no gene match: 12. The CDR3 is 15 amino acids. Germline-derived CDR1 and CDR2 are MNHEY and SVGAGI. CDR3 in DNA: TGTGCCAGCAGACTGGGACAGCTTAGCAGGGATACGCAGTATTTT. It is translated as CASRLGQLSRDTQYF.

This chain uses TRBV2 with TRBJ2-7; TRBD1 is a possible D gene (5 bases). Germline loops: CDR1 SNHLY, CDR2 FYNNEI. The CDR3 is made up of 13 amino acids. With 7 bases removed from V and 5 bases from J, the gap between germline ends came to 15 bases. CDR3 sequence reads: CASNRVGVHEQYV. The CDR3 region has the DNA TGTGCCAGCAACCGGGTAGGGGTCCACGAGCAGTACGTC.

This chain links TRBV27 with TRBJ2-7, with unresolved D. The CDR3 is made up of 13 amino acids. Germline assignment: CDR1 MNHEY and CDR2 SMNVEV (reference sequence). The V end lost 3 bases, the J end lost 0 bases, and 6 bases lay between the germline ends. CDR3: CASSFTASYEQYF. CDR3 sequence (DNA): TGTGCCAGCAGTTTTACAGCCTCCTACGAGCAGTACTTC.

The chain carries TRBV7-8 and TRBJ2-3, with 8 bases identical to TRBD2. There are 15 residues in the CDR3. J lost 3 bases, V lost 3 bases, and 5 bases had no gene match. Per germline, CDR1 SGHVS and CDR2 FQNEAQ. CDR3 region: CASSFSGSPTDTQYF. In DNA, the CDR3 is TGTGCCAGCAGCTTCAGCGGGAGTCCGACAGATACGCAGTATTTT.